This T cell receptor (beta chain) is from a study of blood T cell repertoires in COVID-19. Looking at the study overall: COVID-19 samples collected from the United States, Italy and Spain covered acute and convalescent phases.

Libraries were prepared by immunoSEQ multiplex PCR; TCRdb keeps only in-frame clonotypes and omits some of them. The sample lists 100,000 to 150,000 clones; approximately 86% were seen once. With 6 bases removed from V and 5 bases from J, the gap between germline ends came to 7 bases. The CDR3 runs 11 residues. Germline values: CDR1 MNHEY, CDR2 SVGAGI. In terms of age and location, participants ranged from roughly 18 to 100 years and lived in about 25 US areas. Donors of Cohort 3 who recovered were those that had two negative PCRs, clearance, or symptom resolution. This receptor was taken from a woman aged 45-65 years who had recovered from COVID-19. The V and J genes are TRBV6-5 and TRBJ2-5, with unresolved D. The sample was PBMCs or T cells enriched from blood (not recorded which). CDR3 residues: CASRTSETQYF. The CDR3 nucleotides read TGTGCCAGCAGGACATCGGAGACCCAGTACTTC.